These 14 T cell receptor beta chains share one sample of origin, sequenced in a study of STAT5B mutations in CD4+ large granular lymphocyte leukemia. Here immunoSEQ multiplex PCR was the method, and the copy in TCRdb shows in-frame clones only, minus some. The sample lists tens of thousands of clones, roughly 79% seen once, with 3.5% to 4% in the top ten. What was sequenced was CD4+ T cells from blood buffy coats. The receptors originated from a human donor in good health.

The chain combines TRBV9 with TRBJ1-2; D uncertain. V was shortened by 3 bases and J by 1 base, with 10 bases between the two germline ends. This CDR3 is built from 14 residues. The germline V gene has CDR1 SGDLS and CDR2 YYNGEE. The CDR3 loop is CASSAHGINYGYTF. The CDR3 DNA follows: TGTGCCAGCAGCGCCCACGGGATTAACTATGGCTACACCTTC.

This chain uses TRBV12-1 with TRBJ1-5. TRBV12-1 is an annotated pseudogene. This CDR3 is built from 16 residues. The CDR3 nucleotides read TGTGCCAGCAGCTTTGTGGTCAGCCATAGCAATCAGCCCCAGCATTTT. Translation: CASSFVVSHSNQPQHF.

The chain couples TRBV19 to TRBJ1-5; TRBD1 is a possible D gene (6 bases). Trimming took off 5 bases at V and 1 base at J, with 9 bases between the two ends. The CDR3 covers 14 residues. CDR1 and CDR2 from the germline V gene are LNHDA and SQIVND (reference sequence). The CDR3 region has the DNA TGTGCCAGTAGTCGGGGGGCGAGCAATCAGCCCCAGCATTTT. As protein: CASSRGASNQPQHF.

The J gene is TRBJ1-1, the V gene TRBV7-9; no clear D gene. The CDR3 consists of 13 residues. Trimming took off 3 bases at V and 5 bases at J, with 10 bases between the two ends. CDR1 and CDR2 from the germline V gene are SEHNR and FQNEAQ (reference sequence). CDR3 residues: CASSFLAGTEAFF. In DNA form, the CDR3 reads TGTGCCAGCAGCTTTCTTGCGGGAACTGAAGCTTTCTTT.

This chain uses TRBV1 with TRBJ2-7; the table's D call, TRBD1, was not checked against the DNA. TRBV1 is an annotated pseudogene. CDR3 length: 14 amino acids. The chain's CDR3 is CTSSQEYSFYEQYF. CDR3 coding DNA: TGCACCAGCAGCCAAGAGTACAGCTTCTACGAGCAGTACTTC.

The chain couples TRBV5-1 to TRBJ2-2, with TRBD2 matching over 11 bases. CDR3 length equals 16 residues. Germline V gives CDR1 SGHRS, CDR2 YFSETQ. V shed 0 bases, J shed 8 bases, and the junction held 6 bases outside the gene matches. This CDR3 reads CASSLELAGVAGELFF. The DNA for the CDR3 is TGCGCCAGCAGCTTGGAACTAGCGGGAGTTGCTGGGGAGCTGTTTTTT.

The chain recombines TRBV28 with TRBJ2-7; 7 nucleotides match TRBD1. Germline V gives CDR1 MDHEN, CDR2 SYDVKM. The V segment lost 2 bases and the J segment 12 bases; nucleotides outside the gene matches: 10. The CDR3 contains 13 residues. The CDR3 here is CASSLTVRAGGYF. The CDR3 nucleotides are TGTGCCAGCAGTTTAACTGTACGGGCAGGGGGGTACTTC.

This clone was detected only a few times. Sequence at one end of the junction differs from germline and may be a read error. The CDR3 DNA reads TGTGCCAGCAGCATAGCAATGAACACTGAAGCTTTCTTT. Protein sequence: CASSIAMNTEAFF. The V and J genes are TRBV7-6 and TRBJ1-1; no firm D call. The CDR3 length is 13 residues. The V gene's germline CDR1 is SGHVS and CDR2 FNYEAQ. The variable domain in full, completed from reference TRBV7-6 and TRBJ1-1, reads GAGVSQSPRYKVTKRGQDVALRCDPISGHVSLYWYRQALGQGPEFLTYFNYEAQQDKSGLPNDRFSAERPEGSISTLTIQRTEQRDSAMYRCASSIAMNTEAFFGQGTRLTVV.

This clone was detected a few times. The rearrangement joins TRBV11-3 to TRBJ2-5; 8 bases match TRBD1. CDR1 is SGHNT, CDR2 YENEEA, per germline. With V trimmed by 5 bases and J by 5 bases, 4 bases remained unmatched. The CDR3 is 13 residues long. The CDR3 sequence is CASSRRQGETQYF. Written as DNA, the CDR3 is TGTGCCAGCAGCCGACGACAGGGGGAGACCCAGTACTTC.

This rearrangement joins TRBV5-1 to TRBJ1-1; 8 bases are shared with TRBD1. J gave up 1 base and V 2 bases, and 1 base lay outside the gene matches. The CDR3 runs to 14 residues. The germline gives CDR1 SGHRS, CDR2 YFSETQ. DNA of the CDR3: TGCGCCAGCAGCTTTCAGGGGGCGAACACTGAAGCTTTCTTT. It specifies CASSFQGANTEAFF. Filled out from reference TRBV5-1 and TRBJ1-1, the complete variable domain reads KAGVTQTPRYLIKTRGQQVTLSCSPISGHRSVSWYQQTPGQGLQFLFEYFSETQRNKGNFPGRFSGRQFSNSRSEMNVSTLELGDSALYLCASSFQGANTEAFFGQGTRLTVV.

This sequence joins TRBV9 and TRBJ2-5; D is uncertain. Germline V gene data show CDR1 as SGDLS and CDR2 as YYNGEE. The CDR3 is 13 amino acids. V dropped 4 bases and J dropped 1 base, with 8 bases sitting between them. In DNA form, the CDR3 reads TGTGCCAGCAGCCTACAGACCCAAGAGACCCAGTACTTC. This gives the protein CASSLQTQETQYF.

The chain combines TRBV9 with TRBJ2-1, with 9 bases that match TRBD1. V lost 0 bases, J lost 5 bases, and 9 bases stayed unmatched. This CDR3 is built from 17 residues. Per the germline V gene, CDR1 is SGDLS and CDR2 is YYNGEE. CDR3 sequence reads: CASSVAMRTGAHNEQFF. The CDR3 DNA follows: TGTGCCAGCAGCGTAGCTATGAGGACAGGGGCCCACAATGAGCAGTTCTTC.

The rearrangement joins TRBV5-8 to TRBJ2-7; the D is unclear. V was pared by 4 bases and J by 0 bases, with 14 bases between. Germline loops: CDR1 SGHTS, CDR2 YDEGEE. The CDR3 is 15 residues long. The CDR3 sequence is CASSHSLGNSYEQYF. CDR3 nucleotides: TGTGCCAGCAGCCACTCGCTAGGGAACTCCTACGAGCAGTACTTC.

This clone has a single count. This chain joins TRBV27 and TRBJ2-7, with a possible D match to TRBD1 (6 bases). The CDR3 contains 14 residues. The germline V gene encodes CDR1 MNHEY and CDR2 SMNVEV (reference sequence). The germline V and J ends were trimmed by 8 bases and 6 bases, with 20 bases remaining between them. CDR3 DNA sequence: TGTGCCAGCGGCCCCGGGACAAGGATCGTCGAGCAGTACTTC. Amino acid sequence: CASGPGTRIVEQYF.